These 11 T cell receptor beta chains were all obtained from the same sample, sequenced in a study of preoperative IRX-2 immunotherapy in early breast cancer. The repertoire was sequenced with immunoSEQ multiplex PCR; TCRdb's copy has only in-frame clones and lacks some. The data contain about 43,000 clones, over 85% of them singletons. Treatment meaning: preoperative locoregional IRX-2 cytokine immunotherapy. The material sequenced was tumor tissue, taken after IRX-2 immunotherapy. The receptor set was obtained from a human donor with breast cancer.

This chain links TRBV19 with TRBJ2-7; 9 nucleotides line up with TRBD2. CDR3 length: 17 amino acids. Unmatched junction bases numbered 11, after V lost 2 bases and J lost 3 bases. Germline CDR1 LNHDA, CDR2 SQIVND (reference sequence). For the CDR3, the DNA is TGTGCCAGTAGTATATCCGATGGGAGCGGGAGGCGCTACGAGCAGTACTTC. Protein sequence: CASSISDGSGRRYEQYF.

The genes are TRBV11-2 and TRBJ1-5, with D tentatively TRBD1 (5 bases). The V end lost 0 bases, the J end lost 7 bases, and 13 bases lay between the germline ends. CDR3 length equals 15 residues. Germline V gene sequence: CDR1 SGHAT, CDR2 FQNNGV. This CDR3 is CASSLDRGVEQPQHF. The DNA of the CDR3 is TGTGCCAGCAGCTTAGACCGGGGGGTTGAGCAGCCCCAGCATTTT.

The chain couples TRBV4-1 to TRBJ2-5, with 9 nucleotides matching TRBD2. The CDR3 contains 16 residues. The V segment lost 3 bases and the J segment 2 bases; nucleotides outside the gene matches: 7. CDR1 and CDR2 (germline): MGHRA, YSYEKL. CDR3 in DNA: TGCGCCAGCAGCCATATAGCGGGGGATTCACAAGAGACCCAGTACTTC. It translates to CASSHIAGDSQETQYF.

The CDR3 here is CASSLVNYGYTF. For the CDR3, the DNA is TGTGCCAGCAGTTTAGTTAACTATGGCTACACCTTC. The J gene is TRBJ1-2, the V gene TRBV28; D ambiguous. The CDR3 length is 12 residues. The V end lost 2 bases, the J end lost 1 base, and 2 bases lay between the germline ends. CDR1 is MDHEN and CDR2 is SYDVKM in the germline V gene.

This sequence joins TRBV6-1 and TRBJ1-2; D uncertain. Trimming stripped 5 bases from V and 2 bases from J, with 15 bases between. Germline CDR1 reads MNHNS; CDR2 reads SASEGT. The CDR3 is made up of 15 amino acids. CDR3 sequence (DNA): TGTGCCAGCAGTTTTAGTAGACCTCCGAACTATGGCTACACCTTC. Translation: CASSFSRPPNYGYTF.

This clone has a single count. V and J are TRBV4-2 and TRBJ1-4; D not certain. Trimming pared 0 bases from V and 8 bases from J, leaving 7 bases between. CDR1 is LGHNA, CDR2 YNFKEQ, per germline. The CDR3 contains 13 residues. The CDR3 sequence: CASSQESYEKLFF. CDR3 nucleotide sequence: TGTGCCAGCAGCCAAGAATCTTACGAAAAACTGTTTTTT.

The genes are TRBV5-1 and TRBJ2-7; TRBD2 is a possible D gene (5 bases). Trimming removed 4 bases at V and 0 bases at J, with 23 bases between. The CDR3 has 18 amino acids. Germline assignment: CDR1 SGHRS and CDR2 YFSETQ. Written as DNA, the CDR3 is TGCGCCAGCAGCCTACCCCCCCGGGGAATCCGGAGCTCCTACGAGCAGTACTTC. Translation gives CASSLPPRGIRSSYEQYF.

The chain carries TRBV28 and TRBJ1-5, with 8 nucleotides matching TRBD1. There are 17 residues in the CDR3. Germline assignment: CDR1 MDHEN and CDR2 SYDVKM. V dropped 5 bases and J dropped 2; count of bases not matched to a gene: 11. DNA of the CDR3: TGTGCCAGCAGTCCGGACAGGGAGGGTAGAGGCAATCAGCCCCAGCATTTT. It translates to CASSPDREGRGNQPQHF.

This sequence joins TRBV9 and TRBJ1-2; D might be TRBD1 (5 bases). CDR3 length: 13 residues. The V gene's germline CDR1 is SGDLS and CDR2 YYNGEE. The V end was cut by 2 bases, the J end by 7 bases, with 12 bases between. CDR3 protein: CASSVRQTSGYTF. The CDR3 nucleotides read TGTGCCAGCAGCGTGCGACAGACGTCTGGCTACACCTTC.

The rearrangement links TRBV29-1 to TRBJ1-1, with TRBD1 as a possible D gene (5 bases). Deletions cut 7 bases from V and 0 bases from J, with 15 bases between. The CDR3 is made up of 14 amino acids. CDR1 is SQVTM, CDR2 ANQGSEA, per germline. In DNA form, the CDR3 reads TGCAGCGCTGGGGCAGGCGTCGTGAACACTGAAGCTTTCTTT. Residues: CSAGAGVVNTEAFF.

The rearrangement uses TRBV7-8 and TRBJ1-1; D is ambiguous. V was cut by 0 bases and J by 5 bases, with 10 bases left in between. From germline, CDR1 is SGHVS and CDR2 FQNEAQ. The CDR3 spans 14 residues. Here the CDR3 reads CASSLAAGWTEAFF. The CDR3 DNA follows: TGTGCCAGCAGCTTAGCCGCAGGATGGACTGAAGCTTTCTTT. Together with reference TRBV7-8 and TRBJ1-1, the CDR3 gives the full variable domain: GAGVSQSPRYKVAKRGQDVALRCDPISGHVSLFWYQQALGQGPEFLTYFQNEAQLDKSGLPSDRFFAERPEGSVSTLKIQRTQQEDSAVYLCASSLAAGWTEAFFGQGTRLTVV.